A selection of T cell receptor beta chains follows, all from one sample in a study of vaccination effects on CD4 cells after COVID-19. Profiling relied on immunoSEQ multiplex PCR, and the TCRdb table lists in-frame clones only, not all of them. The repertoire holds roughly 27,000 clones, with approximately 76% as singletons. These receptors are not linked to any known antigen. Sample: CD4+ T cells from PBMCs cultured with SARS-CoV-2 spike peptides, taken before COVID-19 vaccination. The receptors shown here come from a human donor who received a COVID-19 vaccine. Both conserved end residues are part of each CDR3. A D gene is named only where the DNA matches it firmly. Not all rows give a size; the values are once, few, many and, for expanded clones, a class.

>TRBJ1-1|NA|TRBV19|NA
CASSIDGFSTEAFF
TGTGCCAGTAGTATAGACGGATTTAGCACTGAAGCTTTCTTT
>TRBJ1-2|NA|TRBV30|TRBD1
CAWSGGDYGYTF
TGTGCCTGGTCAGGGGGCGACTATGGCTACACCTTC
>TRBJ2-3|NA|TRBV5-1|NA
CASGQSSTDTQYF
TGCGCCAGCGGGCAATCTAGCACAGATACGCAGTATTTT
>TRBJ2-7|NA|TRBV6-1|NA
CASSDPYEQYF
TGTGCCAGCAGTGACCCCTACGAGCAGTACTTC
>TRBJ2-1|NA|TRBV6-5|TRBD1
CASRPWTGADNEQFF
TGTGCCAGCAGACCTTGGACAGGGGCTGACAATGAGCAGTTCTTC
>TRBJ2-2|NA|TRBV6-2/TRBV6-3|TRBD1
CASRPWRQGSSGELFF
TGTGCCAGCAGGCCTTGGAGACAGGGGAGTTCCGGGGAGCTGTTTTTT
>TRBJ2-5|NA|TRBV18|NA
CASSFVWGNQETQYF
TGTGCCAGCTCCTTCGTGTGGGGGAACCAAGAGACCCAGTACTTC
>TRBJ2-7|NA|TRBV19|TRBD1
CASSMGQGWTYEQYF
TGTGCCAGTAGTATGGGACAGGGGTGGACCTACGAGCAGTACTTC
>TRBJ2-2|NA|TRBV11-3|NA
CASRLDPTGELFF
TGTGCCAGCAGACTAGACCCCACCGGGGAGCTGTTTTTT
>TRBJ1-4|NA|TRBV29-1|NA
CSGRASTNEKLFF
TGCAGCGGACGGGCCTCAACTAATGAAAAACTGTTTTTT
>TRBJ2-7|NA|TRBV6-5|NA
CASSYGAGTYTYEQYF
TGTGCCAGCAGTTACGGAGCCGGGACCTACACCTACGAGCAGTACTTC
>TRBJ2-3|NA|TRBV7-8|TRBD2
CASSLGLAGAADTQYF
TGTGCCAGCAGCTTAGGGCTAGCGGGGGCAGCAGATACGCAGTATTTT
>TRBJ2-3|NA|TRBV19|TRBD2
CARRGASGPNYSTDTQYF
TGTGCCAGGAGGGGAGCTAGCGGACCAAATTATAGCACAGATACGCAGTATTTT
>TRBJ2-2|NA|TRBV18|NA
CASSPRGGELFF
TGTGCCAGCTCACCACGTGGCGGGGAGCTGTTTTTT
>TRBJ2-3|NA|TRBV12-5|NA
CASGLGREEATQYF
TGTGCTAGTGGTTTGGGGCGGGAAGAGGCTACGCAGTATTTT
>TRBJ1-2|NA|TRBV14|TRBD1
CASSQNRDRGRLGYGYTF
TGTGCCAGCAGCCAAAACCGGGACAGGGGGCGCTTGGGCTATGGCTACACCTTC
>TRBJ1-2|NA|TRBV3-1/TRBV3-2|NA
CASSHEDRTGYTF
TGTGCCAGCAGCCATGAAGACAGAACTGGCTACACCTTC
>TRBJ2-5|NA|TRBV3-1/TRBV3-2|TRBD2
CASSQAEREMRETQYF
TGTGCCAGCAGCCAAGCTGAGCGGGAGATGAGAGAGACCCAGTACTTC
>TRBJ2-7|NA|TRBV10-1|NA
CASSSDWGLEPYEQYF
TGCGCCAGCAGTTCTGATTGGGGCCTGGAGCCGTACGAGCAGTACTTC
>TRBJ1-2|few|TRBV4-1|NA
CASSQEGGEKNYGYTF
TGCGCCAGCAGCCAAGAGGGGGGAGAGAAGAACTATGGCTACACCTTC
>TRBJ2-5|NA|TRBV7-9|NA
CASSLLGETQYF
TGTGCCAGCAGCTTATTAGGAGAGACCCAGTACTTC
>TRBJ2-7|NA|TRBV6-5|TRBD2
CATRWEGDEQYF
TGTGCCACCCGATGGGAGGGTGACGAGCAGTACTTC
>TRBJ1-3|few|TRBV19|NA
CASSHLQGSGNTIYF
TGTGCCAGTAGTCACCTTCAGGGTTCTGGAAACACCATATATTTT
>TRBJ1-4|NA|TRBV19|NA
CASSMILGQVNEKLFF
TGTGCCAGTAGTATGATCCTCGGCCAGGTCAATGAAAAACTGTTTTTT
>TRBJ1-6|few|TRBV6-1|NA
CASSEYHPRTGYNSPLHF
TGTGCCAGCAGTGAGTATCATCCCAGGACGGGATATAATTCACCCCTCCACTTT
>TRBJ1-3|NA|TRBV18|NA
CASSPPANSGNTIYF
TGTGCCAGCTCACCACCCGCTAACTCTGGAAACACCATATATTTT
>TRBJ2-3|few|TRBV5-4|NA
CASSLGGSTDTQYF
TGTGCCAGCAGCTTGGGAGGGAGCACAGATACGCAGTATTTT
>TRBJ1-5|few|TRBV7-2|NA
CASSLATGNYQPQHF
TGTGCCAGCAGCTTAGCCACAGGAAACTATCAGCCCCAGCATTTT
>TRBJ1-1|once|TRBV5-4|NA
CASSSGNTEAFF
TGTGCCAGCAGCTCAGGGAACACTGAAGCTTTCTTT
>TRBJ2-7|NA|TRBV5-1|TRBD1
CASSLQGAYEQYF
TGCGCCAGCAGCTTACAGGGGGCCTACGAGCAGTACTTC
>TRBJ2-2|NA|TRBV6-2/TRBV6-3|TRBD2
CASSFSGGATGELFF
TGTGCCAGCAGTTTTAGCGGGGGGGCCACCGGGGAGCTGTTTTTT
>TRBJ1-2|few|TRBV5-1|TRBD1
CASSLEGQRYGYTF
TGCGCCAGCAGCTTGGAGGGACAGAGGTATGGCTACACCTTC
>TRBJ2-6|NA|TRBV27|NA
CASSLSGSGANVLTF
TGTGCCAGCAGTTTATCGGGCTCTGGGGCCAACGTCCTGACTTTC
>TRBJ2-3|NA|TRBV7-9|TRBD1
CASSFGQGGDTQYF
TGTGCCAGCAGCTTCGGACAGGGCGGAGATACGCAGTATTTT
>TRBJ2-7|NA|TRBV5-1|TRBD1
CASSLKRDSIYEQYF
TGCGCCAGCAGCTTGAAACGGGACAGCATTTACGAGCAGTACTTC
>TRBJ1-1|few|TRBV27|NA
CASSSPQGVRMNTEAFF
TGTGCCAGCAGTTCCCCCCAGGGCGTTCGCATGAACACTGAAGCTTTCTTT
>TRBJ1-2|NA|TRBV5-8|NA
CASSLEGGYTF
TGTGCCAGCAGCTTGGAAGGCGGCTACACCTTC
>TRBJ1-2|NA|TRBV11-2|TRBD1
CASSHRQGSGYTF
TGTGCCAGCAGCCATCGACAGGGGTCGGGCTACACCTTC
>TRBJ1-5|NA|TRBV7-2|NA
CASSPQWGSNQPQHF
TGTGCCAGCAGCCCCCAGTGGGGTAGCAATCAGCCCCAGCATTTT
>TRBJ1-1|few|TRBV3-1/TRBV3-2|NA
CASSHGGSNTEAFF
TGTGCCAGCAGCCATGGGGGGTCGAACACTGAAGCTTTCTTT
>TRBJ2-7|NA|TRBV10-3|NA
CAISGQAVYEQYF
TGTGCCATCAGTGGTCAGGCGGTTTACGAGCAGTACTTC
>TRBJ1-2|NA|TRBV5-1|TRBD1
CASSARTGNEGYTF
TGCGCCAGCAGCGCCAGGACAGGGAATGAGGGCTACACCTTC
>TRBJ2-7|NA|TRBV5-6|TRBD1
CASSFLQGVYYF
TGTGCCAGCAGCTTTCTTCAGGGGGTCTACTACTTC
>TRBJ2-5|NA|TRBV5-5|NA
CASSLAPSYQETQYF
TGTGCCAGCAGCTTGGCCCCTAGCTACCAAGAGACCCAGTACTTC
>TRBJ1-6|NA|TRBV5-5|NA
CASSLPGTNSPLHF
TGTGCCAGCAGCTTACCCGGGACCAATTCACCCCTCCACTTT
>TRBJ2-6|once|TRBV5-1|NA
CASSLAWGNSGANVLTF
TGCGCCAGCAGCTTGGCCTGGGGCAACTCTGGGGCCAACGTCCTGACTTTC
>TRBJ1-2|few|TRBV2|TRBD1
CASSLTGTANYGYTF
TGTGCCAGCAGTCTTACTGGGACAGCTAACTATGGCTACACCTTC
>TRBJ1-2|medium-sized|TRBV9|TRBD1
CASRNPKADRAHYGYTF
TGTGCCAGCAGGAACCCAAAAGCGGACAGGGCCCACTATGGCTACACCTTC
>TRBJ1-2|once|TRBV7-9|NA
CASSLRAREGGYTF
TGTGCCAGCAGCTTACGTGCCAGGGAAGGAGGCTACACCTTC
>TRBJ1-2|once|TRBV18|TRBD1
CASSPSRQGDGYTF
TGTGCCAGCTCACCATCCCGACAGGGAGATGGCTACACCTTC